The clone carrying this T cell receptor beta chain was recorded a few times. Its antigen remains unidentified. Treatment defined: some 20 received Ad26.COV2.S at low or high dose, single or two shots; roughly 5 received placebo; per-sample allocation not given. The samples were gathered on day 63 after the first injection of vaccine or placebo. Recruitment in Boston yielded a donor of adult age, 18-55 years. Repertoires were generated with immunoSEQ multiplex PCR, while TCRdb's copy carries only in-frame clones and drops some. In the table there are 350,000 to 400,000 clones, less than 90% of which are singletons. This specimen comes from a study of Ad26.COV2.S vaccination and SARS-CoV-2 variants. The wider study: Donor was one of the participants in the Ad26.COV2.S arm of the COV1001 trial. Points from the study as a whole: People given the vaccine had a wider spike-specific TCR breadth than placebo recipients did.

V shed 0 bases, J shed 0 bases, and the junction held 7 bases outside the gene matches. The V gene's germline CDR1 is SGHKS and CDR2 YYEKEE (reference sequence). CDR3 size: 18 residues. This sequence joins TRBV5-5 and TRBJ1-5; 9 positions agree with TRBD1. The source was peripheral blood, collected in a trial of Ad26.COV2.S vaccine versus placebo. This clonotype was obtained from a person aged 18-65 years who received the Ad26.COV2.S COVID-19 vaccine or a placebo. In DNA form, the CDR3 reads TGTGCCAGCAGCTTGGCAGGCACAGGGGGCCTTAGCAATCAGCCCCAGCATTTT. The encoded protein is CASSLAGTGGLSNQPQHF.